These 14 T cell receptor beta chains were all obtained from the same sample, sequenced in a study of cytomegalovirus exposure and HLA in healthy donors. Repertoires were generated with immunoSEQ multiplex PCR, while TCRdb's copy carries only in-frame clones and drops some. The sample contains some 140,000 clones, approximately 84% of which appear only once. The sequencing sample was made of PBMCs. These receptors were obtained from a woman aged 25 to 39 in good health and CMV-seronegative.

The chain joins TRBV9 to TRBJ1-1; possibly TRBD1 for D (5 bases). The CDR3 contains 12 residues. The V end was cut by 3 bases, the J end by 11 bases, with 14 bases between. The germline V gene encodes CDR1 SGDLS and CDR2 YYNGEE. Here the CDR3 DNA reads TGTGCCAGCAGCGGGGCGCGGGGGGATGCTTTCTTT. This encodes CASSGARGDAFF.

The chain employs TRBV19 and TRBJ2-5, with 10 bases aligning to TRBD1. V trimming: 5 bases; J trimming: 5 bases; junction bases outside the gene matches: 8. Looked up from germline, CDR1 is LNHDA and CDR2 is SQIVND (reference sequence). The CDR3 spans 15 residues. CDR3 residues: CASSPGQGFWETQYF. The CDR3 region has the DNA TGTGCCAGTAGTCCGGGACAGGGGTTTTGGGAGACCCAGTACTTC.

The chain employs TRBV7-2 and TRBJ1-2, with D possibly being TRBD1 (5 bases). V lost 5 bases, J lost 7 bases, and 20 bases lay in between. This CDR3 is 15 amino acids long. Germline-derived CDR1 and CDR2 are SGHTA and FQGNSA. DNA for the CDR3: TGTGCCAGCAGCCCTCGGACATCCCCCAAGATTGGCTACACCTTC. This encodes CASSPRTSPKIGYTF.

This rearrangement joins TRBV27 to TRBJ1-4; 7 nucleotides line up with TRBD1. V shed 4 bases, J shed 5 bases, and the junction held 4 bases outside the gene matches. CDR3 size: 14 residues. The germline V gene encodes CDR1 MNHEY and CDR2 SMNVEV (reference sequence). The DNA for the CDR3 is TGTGCCAGCAGTTGGACAGGCGGCAATGAAAAACTGTTTTTT. It specifies CASSWTGGNEKLFF.

This clone was picked up a small number of times. The chain recombines TRBV6-1 with TRBJ1-6; no clear D gene. Germline CDR1 reads MNHNS; CDR2 reads SASEGT. The CDR3 loop spans 14 amino acids. Trimming took off 4 bases at V and 3 bases at J, with 7 bases between the two ends. The DNA for the CDR3 is TGTGCCAGCAGTGGGGCTCACTATAATTCACCCCTCCACTTT. This translates into CASSGAHYNSPLHF.

The rearrangement joins TRBV5-1 to TRBJ1-6; weak D call: TRBD1 (6 bases). CDR3 length: 14 residues. Germline V gives CDR1 SGHRS, CDR2 YFSETQ. V lost 5 bases and J 4 bases, leaving 10 bases between the germline ends. In DNA form, the CDR3 reads TGCGCCAGCAGGGCAGGGGAGTATAATTCACCCCTCCACTTT. This encodes CASRAGEYNSPLHF.

This rearrangement joins TRBV18 to TRBJ1-2; D may be TRBD1 (5 bases). Germline lookup yields CDR1 KGHSH and CDR2 LQKENI. The V and J ends lost 9 bases and 0 bases respectively, with 14 bases between them. This CDR3 is built from 14 residues. This CDR3 is CASSAQDANYGYTF. Written as DNA, the CDR3 is TGTGCCAGTTCCGCACAGGACGCTAACTATGGCTACACCTTC. The whole variable domain, remainder taken from reference TRBV18 and TRBJ1-2, is NAGVMQNPRHLVRRRGQEARLRCSPMKGHSHVYWYRQLPEEGLKFMVYLQKENIIDESGMPKERFSAEFPKEGPSILRIQQVVRGDSAAYFCASSAQDANYGYTFGSGTRLTVV.

The gene calls are TRBV28 and TRBJ2-3; 8 bases line up with TRBD2. Trimming cost V 1 base and J 1 base; bases outside gene matches: 1. The CDR3 is made up of 15 amino acids. Germline V gives CDR1 MDHEN, CDR2 SYDVKM. The CDR3 region is CASSLSRGGTDTQYF. CDR3 bases: TGTGCCAGCAGTTTATCGCGGGGGGGCACAGATACGCAGTATTTT.

The V and J genes are TRBV4-1 and TRBJ1-2; tentatively, D is TRBD1 (6 bases). Per the germline V gene, CDR1 is MGHRA and CDR2 is YSYEKL. The CDR3 is 14 residues long. V dropped 4 bases and J dropped 2 bases, with 11 bases sitting between them. The CDR3 DNA is TGCGCCAGCAGCCGAGGACAGAGCAACTATGGCTACACCTTC. Translation gives CASSRGQSNYGYTF.

This clone was seen only a few times. V is TRBV5-4 and J is TRBJ2-5; D is ambiguous. This CDR3 region has 12 residues. Germline CDR1 is SGHNT and CDR2 is YYREEE (reference sequence). V lost 0 bases to trimming and J lost 5 bases, with 5 bases between them. The CDR3 DNA sequence: TGTGCCAGCAGCTTGGTCTCGGAGACCCAGTACTTC. This encodes CASSLVSETQYF.

The chain uses TRBV27 and TRBJ1-2, with 8 bases aligning to TRBD1. The V gene's germline CDR1 is MNHEY and CDR2 SMNVEV (reference sequence). This CDR3 has 16 amino acids. The V segment lost 7 bases and the J segment 5 bases; nucleotides outside the gene matches: 15. The DNA of the CDR3 is TGTGCCAGCATGGGTTGGGCAGGGGGCGCGTGGTATGGCTACACCTTC. This sequence encodes CASMGWAGGAWYGYTF.

The gene calls are TRBV4-1 and TRBJ1-1; no definite D call. Germline values: CDR1 MGHRA, CDR2 YSYEKL. V was clipped by 1 base and J by 4 bases, with 10 bases between them. The CDR3 runs to 14 residues. CDR3 protein: CASSQVGRATEAFF. The DNA of the CDR3 is TGCGCCAGCAGCCAAGTAGGGCGGGCCACTGAAGCTTTCTTT.

Only one count was recorded for this clone. The chain combines TRBV7-2 with TRBJ2-3, with TRBD2 identical over 8 bases. This CDR3 has 16 amino acids. Germline trimming cut 4 bases from V and 1 base from J; bases unmatched to any gene: 7. The V gene's germline CDR1 is SGHTA and CDR2 FQGNSA. This CDR3 is CASSSRLGGGTDTQYF. For the CDR3, the DNA is TGTGCCAGCAGCTCTAGGCTCGGGGGGGGCACAGATACGCAGTATTTT.

Details on this clone: This sequence may be a read error, since a much larger clone differs from it by one base. The rearrangement links TRBV7-9 to TRBJ1-1; TRBD1 matches 8 bases. The V gene's germline CDR1 is SEHNR and CDR2 FQNEAQ (reference sequence). This CDR3 contains 13 residues. V lost 3 bases to trimming and J lost 3 bases; unmatched junction nucleotides: 0. The CDR3: CASSLTGDTEAFF. The CDR3 coding sequence is TGTGCCAGCAGCTTGACAGGGGACACTGAAGCTTTCTTT.